A selection of T cell receptor beta chains follows, all from one sample in a study of T cell responses to AZD1222 COVID-19 vaccine. Measured with immunoSEQ multiplex PCR; TCRdb has only the in-frame clones, and not every one. The data show roughly 140,000 clones, approximately 78% seen once. The sample consisted of peripheral blood, taken on day 0 of MenACWY control vaccination. The receptors originated from an adult in good health. The conserved cysteine and the conserved F or W are not part of the CDR3 here.

TRBV16	TRBJ1-3	ASSHVIPGQGGNTIY
TRBV6-5	TRBJ1-6	ASSYSIGSPSPLH
TRBV3-1/TRBV3-2	TRBJ2-7	ASSDWSSYEQY
TRBV5-1	TRBJ1-2	ASSLDPTAGGYT
TRBV30	TRBJ2-5	AWGQGAGETQY
TRBV14	TRBJ2-5	ASSQGATQETQY
TRBV7-9	TRBJ2-5	ASSLSRQQETQY
TRBV6-5	TRBJ1-1	ASSSPGFTEAF
TRBV2	TRBJ1-1	ALGMNTEAF
TRBV19	TRBJ2-5	ASNPRGGETQY
TRBV10-1	TRBJ2-2	ATSGPNTGELF
TRBV6-4	TRBJ1-1	ASSDPGQSEPYNTEAF
TRBV24-1	TRBJ1-3	ATYAPGKIRGNTIY
TRBV5-1	TRBJ2-5	ASELSGAQETQY
TRBV27	TRBJ1-3	ASSPSRGNTIY
TRBV29-1	TRBJ1-3	SVVPSGARSGNTIY
TRBV3-1/TRBV3-2	TRBJ1-1	ASSRGEGYLYTEAF
TRBV12-5	TRBJ1-2	ASGTQGFYGYT
TRBV12-3/TRBV12-4	TRBJ1-4	ASSHNEKLF
TRBV27	TRBJ1-1	ASQGPVTEAF
TRBV6-2/TRBV6-3	TRBJ2-7	ASSSRQDYNEQY
TRBV11-2	TRBJ2-1	ASSLSWGDRGAKYNEQF
TRBV5-1	TRBJ2-3	ASSLVGPHTDTQY
TRBV12-3/TRBV12-4	TRBJ1-2	ASLKLNYGYT
TRBV10-3	TRBJ1-2	AISEGSWDYGYT
TRBV19	TRBJ2-1	ASSMHSGGGSYNEQF
TRBV6-1	TRBJ1-5	ASSEAWVGQPQH
TRBV7-9	TRBJ1-2	ASSSRRTANRAYT
TRBV18	TRBJ1-2	ASSSTGGGYGYT
TRBV9	TRBJ1-2	ASSADVLSYGYT
TRBV9	TRBJ2-5	ASSPQDGIRY
TRBV28	TRBJ2-5	ASRVRGLVVGFETQY
TRBV7-9	TRBJ2-3	ASSVNSGVTDTQY
TRBV11-2	TRBJ1-2	ASSSGYGYT
TRBV28	TRBJ2-6	ASSLRGTRSGANVLT
TRBV3-1/TRBV3-2	TRBJ1-2	ASSQGTDGYT
TRBV6-6	TRBJ1-5	ASRPRRDRGNQPQH
TRBV5-1	TRBJ1-2	ASSLDSEYGYT
TRBV27	TRBJ1-2	ASRAGTGYYGYT
TRBV19	TRBJ2-1	ASSTGIGPEQF
TRBV6-5	TRBJ1-2	ASSSGTARYPYGYT
TRBV9	TRBJ2-3	ASSVGGPGTDTQY
TRBV6-6	TRBJ2-7	ASSQPGTGYEQY
TRBV18	TRBJ2-1	ASSPKTSGGYNEQF
TRBV7-9	TRBJ1-2	ASSLRGSGYT
TRBV2	TRBJ2-6	ASSSPGHTVSGANVLT
TRBV19	TRBJ2-2	ASSVQAGELF
TRBV28	TRBJ1-5	ASSFSSNQPQH
TRBV27	TRBJ2-3	ASSRPGTSTDTQY
TRBV11-2	TRBJ2-1	ASSPTSSGSYNEQF
TRBV4-2	TRBJ1-1	ASSQETPGQPTSNTEAF
TRBV5-4	TRBJ1-2	ASSPNSQGLGYT
TRBV28	TRBJ2-3	ASRPGSSRFDTQY
TRBV5-4	TRBJ1-6	ASSLGDRVNSPLH
TRBV6-5	TRBJ1-6	ASSRRPDSPLH
TRBV27	TRBJ2-3	ASSLGTGSRSWSYRTQY
TRBV6-5	TRBJ1-1	ASSHPWVNTEAF
TRBV28	TRBJ1-5	ASHSLPSNQPQH
TRBV6-5	TRBJ2-2	ASSYGGLDTGELF
TRBV24-1	TRBJ1-2	ATSDLNYGYT